This is a list of T cell receptor beta chains from one sample in a study of cytotoxic CD8 clonotypes in ibrutinib-treated CLL. Using immunoSEQ multiplex PCR, the repertoire was profiled, and TCRdb retains in-frame clones only, with some absent. The table shows approximately 170,000 clones, with about 88% occurring only once. The material was PBMCs, obtained at disease progression, from a patient treated with ibrutinib. These receptors were collected from a human donor with chronic lymphocytic leukemia. Both conserved end residues are part of each CDR3. D genes are given only for firm matches. Not all rows give a size; the values are once, few, many and, for expanded clones, a class.

clone_size j_call v_call d_call cdr3_aa cdr3_nt
once TRBJ2-2 TRBV19 TRBD2 CASSISGRNTGELFF TGTGCCAGTAGTATAAGCGGGAGAAACACCGGGGAGCTGTTTTTT
. TRBJ2-7 TRBV29-1 . CSVRDGNYEQYF TGCAGCGTTCGGGACGGAAACTACGAGCAGTACTTC
. TRBJ2-5 TRBV27 . CASSLRGAQETQYF TGTGCCAGCAGTTTACGGGGGGCGCAAGAGACCCAGTACTTC
few TRBJ2-2 TRBV28 TRBD1 CASRDRDRYTGELFF TGTGCCAGCCGGGACAGGGATAGGTACACCGGGGAGCTGTTTTTT
. TRBJ2-7 TRBV5-1 . CASQRTGEHEQYF TGCGCCAGCCAACGGACGGGAGAGCACGAGCAGTACTTC
. TRBJ2-4 TRBV27 . CASDGLAKNIQYF TGTGCCAGCGATGGACTAGCCAAAAACATTCAGTACTTC
. TRBJ2-7 TRBV9 TRBD1 CASSAGTGVYEQYF TGTGCCAGCAGCGCCGGGACAGGCGTCTACGAGCAGTACTTC
. TRBJ2-3 TRBV5-4 . CASSRDSYSDTQYF TGTGCCAGCAGCCGCGACAGTTATTCAGATACGCAGTATTTT
. TRBJ2-3 TRBV10-3 . CAISRHSTSSTDTQYF TGTGCCATCAGTCGTCACTCCACTTCTAGCACAGATACGCAGTATTTT
. TRBJ1-1 TRBV6-6 TRBD1 CAAGQGPNTEAFF TGTGCCGCCGGACAGGGACCGAACACTGAAGCTTTCTTT
. TRBJ2-3 TRBV7-3 . CASSFFGGAADTQYF TGTGCCAGCAGCTTTTTCGGCGGGGCGGCAGATACGCAGTATTTT
. TRBJ1-1 TRBV6-5 . CASSYGRNTEAFF TGTGCCAGCAGTTACGGAAGGAACACTGAAGCTTTCTTT
. TRBJ2-1 TRBV6-5 . CASSYSGAAYNEQFF TGTGCCAGCAGTTACTCCGGAGCGGCCTACAATGAGCAGTTCTTC
. TRBJ2-2 TRBV6-1 TRBD1 CASSTQGFDTGELFF TGTGCCAGCAGTACACAGGGGTTCGACACCGGGGAGCTGTTTTTT
. TRBJ2-7 TRBV25-1 . CASSVVGPGYEQYF TGTGCCAGCAGTGTTGTAGGACCGGGATACGAGCAGTACTTC
. TRBJ2-7 TRBV16 TRBD1 CASSQQIQIRTGEYEQYF TGTGCCAGCAGCCAACAAATTCAAATAAGGACAGGAGAATACGAGCAGTACTTC
. TRBJ2-5 TRBV29-1 . CSGDGYQETQYF TGCAGCGGGGACGGGTACCAAGAGACCCAGTACTTC
. TRBJ2-3 TRBV7-2 TRBD2 CASSFPSGSGDTQYF TGTGCCAGCAGCTTCCCTAGCGGGAGCGGGGATACGCAGTATTTT
. TRBJ2-5 TRBV7-3 . CASSLSGRSQETQYF TGTGCCAGCAGCTTAAGTGGGCGGTCCCAAGAGACCCAGTACTTC